The rows below give T cell receptor beta chains drawn from one sample of a study of immune evolution from preneoplasia to lung adenocarcinoma. Here immunoSEQ multiplex PCR was the method, and the copy in TCRdb shows in-frame clones only, minus some. The sample carries some 2,500 clones, 75% to 90% recorded once. The sequencing sample was made of FFPE invasive lung adenocarcinoma tissue. The receptors derive from a person aged 55-80 years with invasive lung adenocarcinoma. The CDR3 runs from the conserved cysteine through the conserved F or W. The order of the fields is J gene, D gene, clone size, V gene, CDR3 protein, CDR3 DNA. A D gene is named only where the DNA matches it firmly. Some rows have no size entry. The others give once, few or many, or a class for an expanded clone.

J gene: TRBJ2-7
D gene: .
clone size: .
V gene: TRBV5-1
CDR3 protein: CASSLAGVRTYEQYF
CDR3 DNA: TGCGCCAGCAGCTTGGCGGGGGTCCGTACCTACGAGCAGTACTTC

J gene: TRBJ2-2
D gene: .
clone size: .
V gene: TRBV9
CDR3 protein: CASSVHRAGTGELFF
CDR3 DNA: TGTGCCAGCAGCGTACACAGGGCGGGCACCGGGGAGCTGTTTTTT

J gene: TRBJ1-1
D gene: TRBD1
clone size: once
V gene: TRBV9
CDR3 protein: CASSVDPQGVGTEAFF
CDR3 DNA: TGTGCCAGCAGCGTAGATCCCCAGGGGGTGGGCACTGAAGCTTTCTTT

J gene: TRBJ2-1
D gene: .
clone size: .
V gene: TRBV7-8
CDR3 protein: CASSLGGDEQFF
CDR3 DNA: TGTGCCAGCAGCTTAGGAGGGGATGAGCAGTTCTTC

J gene: TRBJ1-2
D gene: TRBD1
clone size: .
V gene: TRBV6-1
CDR3 protein: CASSPGTDYGYTF
CDR3 DNA: TGTGCCAGCAGTCCCGGGACAGACTATGGCTACACCTTC

J gene: TRBJ1-1
D gene: .
clone size: .
V gene: TRBV20-1
CDR3 protein: CSASKGTEAFF
CDR3 DNA: TGCAGTGCTTCTAAAGGGACTGAAGCTTTCTTT

J gene: TRBJ2-2
D gene: TRBD2
clone size: few
V gene: TRBV5-1
CDR3 protein: CASSLRTSEAGELFF
CDR3 DNA: TGCGCCAGCAGCTTGAGGACTAGCGAAGCCGGGGAGCTGTTTTTT

J gene: TRBJ2-1
D gene: TRBD1
clone size: .
V gene: TRBV11-2
CDR3 protein: CASRLTGGGYNEQFF
CDR3 DNA: TGTGCCAGCAGATTAACAGGGGGCGGCTACAATGAGCAGTTCTTC

J gene: TRBJ2-7
D gene: TRBD1
clone size: few
V gene: TRBV5-1
CDR3 protein: CSSSTGQVTSEQYF
CDR3 DNA: TGCTCCAGCAGTACGGGACAGGTCACCTCAGAGCAGTACTTC

J gene: TRBJ2-7
D gene: .
clone size: .
V gene: TRBV4-1
CDR3 protein: CASSTGTLSYEQYF
CDR3 DNA: TGCGCCAGCAGCACGGGGACCCTCTCCTACGAGCAGTACTTC

J gene: TRBJ2-3
D gene: TRBD2
clone size: once
V gene: TRBV6-1
CDR3 protein: CASSPSGGFTDTQYF
CDR3 DNA: TGTGCCAGCAGCCCTAGCGGGGGGTTCACAGATACGCAGTATTTT

J gene: TRBJ1-1
D gene: TRBD1
clone size: .
V gene: TRBV6-4
CDR3 protein: CARLVARPGTGEPEAFF
CDR3 DNA: TGTGCCAGACTCGTAGCACGCCCCGGGACAGGGGAGCCTGAAGCTTTCTTT

J gene: TRBJ2-1
D gene: TRBD2
clone size: .
V gene: TRBV6-1
CDR3 protein: CASSEGVGRGHNEQFF
CDR3 DNA: TGTGCCAGCAGTGAAGGCGTCGGGAGGGGACACAATGAGCAGTTCTTC

J gene: TRBJ1-4
D gene: .
clone size: few
V gene: TRBV6-1
CDR3 protein: CASSDARQEEKLFF
CDR3 DNA: TGTGCCAGCAGTGATGCAAGGCAAGAGGAAAAACTGTTTTTT

J gene: TRBJ2-1
D gene: TRBD2
clone size: .
V gene: TRBV28
CDR3 protein: CASRPGTSGVYNEQFF
CDR3 DNA: TGTGCCAGCAGACCGGGGACTAGCGGGGTCTACAATGAGCAGTTCTTC

J gene: TRBJ2-2
D gene: .
clone size: .
V gene: TRBV28
CDR3 protein: CASTEGRAGELFF
CDR3 DNA: TGTGCCAGCACCGAGGGGCGGGCCGGGGAGCTGTTTTTT

J gene: TRBJ1-2
D gene: .
clone size: .
V gene: TRBV27
CDR3 protein: CASSLSPSSGSGTGYGYTF
CDR3 DNA: TGTGCCAGCAGTTTATCCCCTTCTTCGGGATCCGGGACTGGCTATGGCTACACCTTC

J gene: TRBJ2-1
D gene: TRBD2
clone size: .
V gene: TRBV10-3
CDR3 protein: CAISLAGALNNEQFF
CDR3 DNA: TGTGCCATCAGTCTAGCGGGGGCGCTTAACAATGAGCAGTTCTTC

J gene: TRBJ1-5
D gene: .
clone size: .
V gene: TRBV2
CDR3 protein: CASSEQAITFRGNQPQHF
CDR3 DNA: TGTGCCAGCAGTGAACAGGCGATTACGTTTAGGGGCAATCAGCCCCAGCATTTT

J gene: TRBJ2-3
D gene: TRBD2
clone size: .
V gene: TRBV2
CDR3 protein: CASSALAGRGTQYF
CDR3 DNA: TGTGCCAGCAGCGCTCTAGCGGGAAGGGGTACGCAGTATTTT

J gene: TRBJ2-1
D gene: .
clone size: once
V gene: TRBV6-1
CDR3 protein: CASSDRSVSDEQFF
CDR3 DNA: TGTGCCAGCAGTGATCGGTCTGTTTCCGATGAGCAGTTCTTC

J gene: TRBJ2-5
D gene: .
clone size: .
V gene: TRBV9
CDR3 protein: CASSVGPSSTETQYF
CDR3 DNA: TGTGCCAGCAGCGTAGGTCCCTCTTCCACGGAGACCCAGTACTTC

J gene: TRBJ2-1
D gene: .
clone size: .
V gene: TRBV30
CDR3 protein: CAWSVWLYNEQFF
CDR3 DNA: TGTGCCTGGAGTGTATGGCTCTACAATGAGCAGTTCTTC

J gene: TRBJ2-3
D gene: .
clone size: once
V gene: TRBV27
CDR3 protein: CASSWTTTDTQYF
CDR3 DNA: TGTGCCAGCAGTTGGACAACCACAGATACGCAGTATTTT

J gene: TRBJ1-1
D gene: .
clone size: few
V gene: TRBV6-6
CDR3 protein: CASSDTQGSEAFF
CDR3 DNA: TGTGCCAGCAGTGATACCCAGGGATCTGAAGCTTTCTTT

J gene: TRBJ2-3
D gene: TRBD2
clone size: .
V gene: TRBV6-1
CDR3 protein: CASRSAGTRLGTQYF
CDR3 DNA: TGTGCCAGCAGATCGGCTGGGACTAGACTAGGTACGCAGTATTTT

J gene: TRBJ2-7
D gene: .
clone size: .
V gene: TRBV30
CDR3 protein: CAWSVHKAYEQYF
CDR3 DNA: TGTGCCTGGAGTGTACACAAGGCCTACGAGCAGTACTTC

J gene: TRBJ1-2
D gene: .
clone size: once
V gene: TRBV11-3
CDR3 protein: CASSSVNYGYTF
CDR3 DNA: TGTGCCAGCAGCTCCGTCAACTATGGCTACACCTTC

J gene: TRBJ2-7
D gene: .
clone size: once
V gene: TRBV5-1
CDR3 protein: CSSSFGRGSYEQYF
CDR3 DNA: TGCTCCAGCAGCTTCGGACGGGGATCCTACGAGCAGTACTTC

J gene: TRBJ2-7
D gene: TRBD1
clone size: .
V gene: TRBV5-1
CDR3 protein: CASSSRDRAYEQYF
CDR3 DNA: TGCGCCAGCAGCTCCCGGGACAGAGCCTACGAGCAGTACTTC

J gene: TRBJ1-2
D gene: .
clone size: .
V gene: TRBV28
CDR3 protein: CASAGSTYGYTF
CDR3 DNA: TGTGCCAGCGCAGGGTCTACCTATGGCTACACCTTC

J gene: TRBJ2-4
D gene: TRBD1
clone size: .
V gene: TRBV5-1
CDR3 protein: CASSQEQGAGENIQYF
CDR3 DNA: TGCGCCAGCAGCCAAGAACAGGGGGCTGGTGAAAACATTCAGTACTTC

J gene: TRBJ2-2
D gene: .
clone size: .
V gene: TRBV29-1
CDR3 protein: CSVAAPGAGELFF
CDR3 DNA: TGCAGCGTTGCTGCTCCCGGGGCCGGGGAGCTGTTTTTT

J gene: TRBJ1-2
D gene: TRBD1
clone size: few
V gene: TRBV5-1
CDR3 protein: CSSSFGTGSSGYTF
CDR3 DNA: TGCTCCAGCAGCTTTGGGACAGGCTCTTCTGGCTACACCTTC

J gene: TRBJ2-7
D gene: .
clone size: .
V gene: TRBV5-6
CDR3 protein: CASRRDALSGEQYF
CDR3 DNA: TGTGCCAGCAGGAGGGACGCCTTATCCGGTGAGCAGTACTTC

J gene: TRBJ1-1
D gene: .
clone size: once
V gene: TRBV30
CDR3 protein: CAWSVDSNTEAFF
CDR3 DNA: TGTGCCTGGAGTGTGGACTCTAACACTGAAGCTTTCTTT

J gene: TRBJ2-7
D gene: .
clone size: .
V gene: TRBV20-1
CDR3 protein: CSASSTYEQYF
CDR3 DNA: TGCAGTGCTAGTTCCACCTACGAGCAGTACTTC

J gene: TRBJ2-1
D gene: .
clone size: .
V gene: TRBV7-2
CDR3 protein: CASRSGSEQFF
CDR3 DNA: TGTGCCAGCAGGTCAGGGTCTGAGCAGTTCTTC

J gene: TRBJ1-2
D gene: .
clone size: once
V gene: TRBV4-2
CDR3 protein: CASSQGTYGYTF
CDR3 DNA: TGTGCCAGCAGCCAAGGGACCTATGGCTACACCTTC

J gene: TRBJ2-1
D gene: TRBD2
clone size: .
V gene: TRBV6-5
CDR3 protein: CASRRNRLAVNEQFF
CDR3 DNA: TGTGCCAGCAGACGGAATCGACTAGCGGTGAATGAGCAGTTCTTC

J gene: TRBJ1-1
D gene: .
clone size: .
V gene: TRBV6-5
CDR3 protein: CASSGGGYNTEAFF
CDR3 DNA: TGTGCCAGCAGTGGGGGGGGGTACAACACTGAAGCTTTCTTT

J gene: TRBJ2-3
D gene: TRBD2
clone size: once
V gene: TRBV7-2
CDR3 protein: CASSLRTSGGSDTQYF
CDR3 DNA: TGTGCCAGCAGCCTCCGGACTAGCGGGGGTTCAGATACGCAGTATTTT

J gene: TRBJ2-2
D gene: .
clone size: .
V gene: TRBV5-1
CDR3 protein: CASSRVGGELFF
CDR3 DNA: TGCGCCAGCAGCAGGGTTGGTGGGGAGCTGTTTTTT

J gene: TRBJ2-3
D gene: .
clone size: .
V gene: TRBV20-1
CDR3 protein: CSPFMDTQYF
CDR3 DNA: TGCAGTCCATTCATGGATACGCAGTATTTT

J gene: TRBJ1-2
D gene: .
clone size: .
V gene: TRBV7-9
CDR3 protein: CASSLVGGGYTF
CDR3 DNA: TGTGCCAGCAGCTTAGTAGGGGGAGGCTACACCTTC

J gene: TRBJ1-1
D gene: .
clone size: .
V gene: TRBV5-1
CDR3 protein: CSSSLDGTRYTEAFF
CDR3 DNA: TGCTCCAGCAGCTTGGACGGAACGCGTTACACTGAAGCTTTCTTT

J gene: TRBJ2-2
D gene: .
clone size: .
V gene: TRBV5-5
CDR3 protein: CASSLDWTSGTGELFF
CDR3 DNA: TGTGCCAGCAGCTTGGACTGGACATCGGGCACCGGGGAGCTGTTTTTT

J gene: TRBJ2-3
D gene: TRBD1
clone size: .
V gene: TRBV7-9
CDR3 protein: CASSSQGTRVDTQYF
CDR3 DNA: TGTGCCAGCAGCTCACAGGGGACGAGGGTGGATACGCAGTATTTT

J gene: TRBJ2-2
D gene: TRBD2
clone size: .
V gene: TRBV11-2
CDR3 protein: CASSASSGGAAGELFF
CDR3 DNA: TGTGCCAGCAGCGCGTCTAGCGGGGGGGCGGCCGGGGAGCTGTTTTTT

J gene: TRBJ2-3
D gene: .
clone size: .
V gene: TRBV15
CDR3 protein: CATSRSRSTDTQYF
CDR3 DNA: TGTGCCACCAGCAGGTCAAGAAGTACAGATACGCAGTATTTT

J gene: TRBJ1-6
D gene: .
clone size: once
V gene: TRBV7-2
CDR3 protein: CASSLGYRVGSPLHF
CDR3 DNA: TGTGCCAGCAGCTTAGGGTACAGGGTCGGTTCACCCCTCCACTTT

J gene: TRBJ2-6
D gene: .
clone size: .
V gene: TRBV5-8
CDR3 protein: CASARGANVLTF
CDR3 DNA: TGTGCCAGCGCCCGGGGGGCCAACGTCCTGACTTTC